The 6 T cell receptor beta chains below all came from one sample that was sequenced in a study of T cells in pancreatic ductal adenocarcinoma. The selected patients with pancreatic ductal adenocarcinoma had surgery but no neoadjuvant therapy. TCRdb keeps only in-frame clones here, not all; method: immunoSEQ multiplex PCR. There are about 11,000 clones in the sample; 75% to 90% occur only once, and roughly 18% lies in the top ten. Sequences were obtained from PBMCs. The source is a human donor with pancreatic ductal adenocarcinoma.

Note on this clone: The sample has other DNA sequences that encode this CDR3 too. V gene TRBV7-9 combines with J gene TRBJ1-6, with D possibly matching TRBD1 (5 bases). Trimming pared 7 bases from V and 19 bases from J, leaving 14 bases between. Germline CDR1 is SEHNR and CDR2 is FQNEAQ (reference sequence). The CDR3 sequence is 10 residues long. The CDR3 region is CASMGEALHF. The DNA of the CDR3 is TGTGCCAGCATGGGGGAGGCTCTTCACTTT.

The CDR3 DNA sequence: TGTGCCAGCAGCTTTAATTCCTACGAGCAGTACTTC. It yields the protein CASSFNSYEQYF. V and J are TRBV7-2 and TRBJ2-7, with D unresolved. The CDR3 spans 12 residues. The germline CDR1 and CDR2 sequences are SGHTA and FQGNSA. V was shortened by 3 bases and J by 1 base, with 4 bases between the two germline ends. The entire variable domain, with the rest obtained from reference TRBV7-2 and TRBJ2-7, is as follows: GAGVSQSPSNKVTEKGKDVELRCDPISGHTALYWYRQSLGQGLEFLIYFQGNSAPDKSGLPSDRFSAERTGGSVSTLTIQRTQQEDSAVYLCASSFNSYEQYFGPGTRLTVT.

V is TRBV19 and J is TRBJ1-4, with D possibly TRBD1 on 5 matching bases. The V gene lost 7 bases and the J gene lost 7 bases, with 16 bases spanning the gap. CDR1 LNHDA and CDR2 SQIVND come from the germline V gene (reference sequence). The CDR3 spans 14 residues. The CDR3 spells CASTRGREGEKLFF. For the CDR3, the DNA is TGTGCCAGTACCCGTGGCAGGGAGGGTGAAAAACTGTTTTTT.

V usage is TRBV28 and J usage is TRBJ2-1; TRBD2 aligns across 15 bases. V was clipped by 3 bases and J by 7 bases; unmatched bases: 7. The CDR3 has 17 amino acids. From germline, CDR1 is MDHEN and CDR2 SYDVKM. CDR3 region: CASSFHPGTSGRNEQFF. CDR3 in DNA: TGTGCCAGCAGTTTCCACCCCGGGACTAGCGGGAGGAATGAGCAGTTCTTC.

In DNA form, the CDR3 reads TGTGCCAGCAGCTTGTTCGGCTTAACCGGGGAGCTGTTTTTT. Translated: CASSLFGLTGELFF. The J gene is TRBJ2-2, the V gene TRBV28; D not certain. V was cut by 6 bases and J by 5 bases, with 13 bases left in between. This CDR3 spans 14 amino acids. The germline gives CDR1 MDHEN, CDR2 SYDVKM. The variable domain in full, completed from reference TRBV28 and TRBJ2-2, reads DVKVTQSSRYLVKRTGEKVFLECVQDMDHENMFWYRQDPGLGLRLIYFSYDVKMKEKGDIPEGYSVSREKKERFSLILESASTNQTSMYLCASSLFGLTGELFFGEGSRLTVL.

The chain employs TRBV5-6 and TRBJ2-7, with 7 bases lining up with TRBD1. The junction had 4 bases not matched to a gene; V was cut back by 6 bases and J by 1 base. Germline CDR1 SGHDT, CDR2 YYEEEE. The length of the CDR3 is 13 residues. CDR3 residues: CASNMDRSYEQYF. The CDR3, as DNA: TGTGCCAGCAATATGGACAGGTCCTACGAGCAGTACTTC. Variable domain in full (rest from reference TRBV5-6 and TRBJ2-7): DAGVTQSPTHLIKTRGQQVTLRCSPKSGHDTVSWYQQALGQGPQFIFQYYEEEERQRGNFPDRFSGHQFPNYSSELNVNALLLGDSALYLCASNMDRSYEQYFGPGTRLTVT.